This T cell receptor (beta chain) was obtained from a study of shared clonotypes between healthy human individuals. General study results and limits: Clonotypes that were shared across a handful of donors made up around 5% of naive CD4 clonotypes. Only blood was sampled, and tissue TCR repertoires likely differ from blood ones. When compared with the clonotypes that were shared by all four sorted-subset donors, the non-shared clonotypes turned out to have lower generation probabilities.

TCRdb's table, derived via immunoSEQ multiplex PCR, lists solely in-frame clones and lacks some. The table has some 2,000,000 clones, over 85% seen once; the top ten hold 1% to 1.3%. The naive CD8 population came from CD45RO-negative cells selected for CCR7, without terminally differentiated effector memory CD45RA+ cells. Everyone who donated was a Caucasian adult who lived in Nashville, Tennessee. Worth noting for this clone: Antigen: not known.

With 3 bases removed from V and 6 bases from J, the gap between germline ends came to 14 bases. This CDR3 comprises 14 residues. CDR1 is KGHSY, CDR2 FQNENV, per germline. Sequenced input: naive CD8+ T cells sorted from blood. This clonotype was obtained from a man between 18 and 29 years old in good health. The gene calls are TRBV16 and TRBJ1-2; D may be TRBD1 (5 bases). This chain's CDR3 is CASSHTGIAHGYTF. CDR3 sequence (DNA): TGTGCCAGCAGCCATACAGGTATCGCGCATGGCTACACCTTC. Full variable domain (missing parts from reference TRBV16 and TRBJ1-2): GEEVAQTPKHLVRGEGQKAKLYCAPIKGHSYVFWYQQVLKNEFKFLISFQNENVFDETGMPKERFSAKCLPNSPCSLEIQATKLEDSAVYFCASSHTGIAHGYTFGSGTRLTVV.